Listed below are T cell receptor beta chains from one sample, sequenced in a study of identical twins. TCRdb called the 5' RACE reads again in MiXCR, with one record for every CDR3 protein. The sample includes approximately 600,000 distinct CDR3 sequences, roughly 7.1% seen only once; the top ten take about 1.6%. The sample was also reused in another study, on yellow fever vaccine responses in identical twins.

The sequencing input was PBMCs. These receptors were taken from a young woman in good health. CDR3s include the opening cysteine and the closing phenylalanine or tryptophan. Each record gives: CDR3 length, clone size, J gene, V gene, D gene, CDR3 DNA, CDR3 protein. The D gene is left open where the match is weak. Size values are once, few and many counts, or a class for expanded clones, and some rows have none.

CDR3 length: 13; clone size: NA; J gene: TRBJ2-5; V gene: TRBV25-1; D gene: NA; CDR3 DNA: TGTGCCAGCAGTCACAGGGTTCAAGAGACCCAGTACTTC; CDR3 protein: CASSHRVQETQYF
CDR3 length: 15; clone size: NA; J gene: TRBJ2-1; V gene: TRBV24-1; D gene: NA; CDR3 DNA: TGTGCCACCAGTGATTTACAGGCGTCCTACAATGAGCAGTTCTTC; CDR3 protein: CATSDLQASYNEQFF
CDR3 length: 13; clone size: few; J gene: TRBJ1-1; V gene: TRBV24-1; D gene: NA; CDR3 DNA: TGTGCCACCAGCCGGGGGGGGGGCACTGAAGCTTTCTTT; CDR3 protein: CATSRGGGTEAFF
CDR3 length: 14; clone size: many; J gene: TRBJ1-4; V gene: TRBV4-2; D gene: NA; CDR3 DNA: TGTGCCAGCAGCCCCGGGGGGGCAAGCGAAAAACTGTTTTTT; CDR3 protein: CASSPGGASEKLFF
CDR3 length: 14; clone size: few; J gene: TRBJ1-1; V gene: TRBV13; D gene: NA; CDR3 DNA: TGTGCCAGCAGCTTCGGCAGATCGAACACTGAAGCTTTCTTT; CDR3 protein: CASSFGRSNTEAFF
CDR3 length: 16; clone size: many; J gene: TRBJ1-6; V gene: TRBV6-5; D gene: NA; CDR3 DNA: TGTGCCAGCAGTTACTCGAGTCCGACGGGCGCAGGGGCCCTCCACTTT; CDR3 protein: CASSYSSPTGAGALHF
CDR3 length: 15; clone size: NA; J gene: TRBJ1-2; V gene: TRBV5-1; D gene: TRBD1; CDR3 DNA: TGCGCCAGCAGCCCGGGACAGGGGGAGCATTATGGCTACACCTTC; CDR3 protein: CASSPGQGEHYGYTF
CDR3 length: 15; clone size: NA; J gene: TRBJ2-7; V gene: TRBV5-1; D gene: TRBD2; CDR3 DNA: TGCGCCAGCAGCTCCGGACTAGCGGGGATCTACGAGCAGTACTTC; CDR3 protein: CASSSGLAGIYEQYF
CDR3 length: 16; clone size: many; J gene: TRBJ2-2; V gene: TRBV20-1; D gene: TRBD2; CDR3 DNA: TGCAGTGCTAGAGAAGGGACTAGCGGGGACACCGGGGAGCTGTTTTTT; CDR3 protein: CSAREGTSGDTGELFF
CDR3 length: 18; clone size: NA; J gene: TRBJ2-2; V gene: TRBV5-1; D gene: TRBD2; CDR3 DNA: TGCGCCAGCAGCTTGGTAATAGCGGGGGCCCCGAACACCGGGGAGCTGTTTTTT; CDR3 protein: CASSLVIAGAPNTGELFF
CDR3 length: 13; clone size: NA; J gene: TRBJ2-7; V gene: TRBV27; D gene: TRBD2; CDR3 DNA: TGTGCCAGCAGCACTAGCGTCTTTAACGAGCAGTACTTC; CDR3 protein: CASSTSVFNEQYF
CDR3 length: 15; clone size: NA; J gene: TRBJ2-2; V gene: TRBV5-6; D gene: NA; CDR3 DNA: TGTGCCAGCAGCTTGTGGAGGGTGAGCACCGGGGAGCTGTTTTTT; CDR3 protein: CASSLWRVSTGELFF
CDR3 length: 15; clone size: many; J gene: TRBJ2-3; V gene: TRBV12-3/TRBV12-4; D gene: TRBD2; CDR3 DNA: TGTGCCAGCAGTTTCACTAGCGCCCAATCAGATACGCAGTATTTT; CDR3 protein: CASSFTSAQSDTQYF
CDR3 length: 13; clone size: few; J gene: TRBJ2-1; V gene: TRBV27; D gene: NA; CDR3 DNA: TGTGCCAGCCAACCTAGACCGTCCAATGAGCAGTTCTTC; CDR3 protein: CASQPRPSNEQFF
CDR3 length: 13; clone size: many; J gene: TRBJ1-2; V gene: TRBV7-9; D gene: NA; CDR3 DNA: TGTGCCAGCAGCCCTGGACACGGATATGGCTACACCTTC; CDR3 protein: CASSPGHGYGYTF
CDR3 length: 14; clone size: few; J gene: TRBJ2-3; V gene: TRBV4-1; D gene: NA; CDR3 DNA: TGCGCCAGCAGCCGTGGAGGGTTCACAGATACGCAGTATTTT; CDR3 protein: CASSRGGFTDTQYF
CDR3 length: 17; clone size: few; J gene: TRBJ2-7; V gene: TRBV12-3/TRBV12-4; D gene: NA; CDR3 DNA: TGTGCCAGCAGTTTATCTTTGGGCGGGCTAAACTCCTACGAGCAGTACTTC; CDR3 protein: CASSLSLGGLNSYEQYF
CDR3 length: 13; clone size: few; J gene: TRBJ1-1; V gene: TRBV20-1; D gene: NA; CDR3 DNA: TGCAGTGCGGTCCCTCACATGAACACTGAAGCTTTCTTT; CDR3 protein: CSAVPHMNTEAFF
CDR3 length: 14; clone size: many; J gene: TRBJ2-7; V gene: TRBV5-1; D gene: NA; CDR3 DNA: TGCGCCAGCAGCTTGGGACGGGAAACCTACGAGCAGTACTTC; CDR3 protein: CASSLGRETYEQYF
CDR3 length: 14; clone size: NA; J gene: TRBJ2-7; V gene: TRBV20-1; D gene: TRBD1; CDR3 DNA: TGCAGTGCTAGAGCCACAGGGGGCCGGTACGAGCAGTACTTC; CDR3 protein: CSARATGGRYEQYF
CDR3 length: 15; clone size: NA; J gene: TRBJ2-5; V gene: TRBV24-1; D gene: NA; CDR3 DNA: TGTGCCACCAGTTCTACCACAGGGAGACGAGAGACCCAGTACTTC; CDR3 protein: CATSSTTGRRETQYF
CDR3 length: 19; clone size: NA; J gene: TRBJ2-4; V gene: TRBV11-1; D gene: TRBD1; CDR3 DNA: TGTGCCAGCAGCTTAGCCCCGGGACAGAAATATCAATCCAAAAACATTCAGTACTTC; CDR3 protein: CASSLAPGQKYQSKNIQYF
CDR3 length: 15; clone size: few; J gene: TRBJ2-7; V gene: TRBV7-9; D gene: NA; CDR3 DNA: TGTGCCAGCAGCCCCGGGACCCACCGCGGCGCTGAGAAAGTCTTC; CDR3 protein: CASSPGTHRGAEKVF
CDR3 length: 16; clone size: few; J gene: TRBJ2-1; V gene: TRBV4-1; D gene: TRBD1; CDR3 DNA: TGCGCCAGCAGCCACCCCGCGCAGGGGGCAGGGAATGAGCAGTTCTTC; CDR3 protein: CASSHPAQGAGNEQFF
CDR3 length: 15; clone size: many; J gene: TRBJ1-4; V gene: TRBV4-2; D gene: NA; CDR3 DNA: TGTGCCAGCAGCCAAGATTTCAGATCTAATGAAAAACTGTTTTTT; CDR3 protein: CASSQDFRSNEKLFF
CDR3 length: 14; clone size: NA; J gene: TRBJ1-1; V gene: TRBV5-1; D gene: NA; CDR3 DNA: TGCGCCAGCAGCCGTGAAGGGGGTGGCACTGAAGCTTTCTTT; CDR3 protein: CASSREGGGTEAFF
CDR3 length: 16; clone size: NA; J gene: TRBJ1-4; V gene: TRBV6-1; D gene: NA; CDR3 DNA: TGTGCCAGCCGCTCCGGGGGCCTCCAACGGAATGAAAAACTGTTTTTT; CDR3 protein: CASRSGGLQRNEKLFF
CDR3 length: 16; clone size: few; J gene: TRBJ2-2; V gene: TRBV7-9; D gene: NA; CDR3 DNA: TGTGCCAGCAGCTTAGAAGGCCAGGCCAACACCGGGGAGCTGTTTTTT; CDR3 protein: CASSLEGQANTGELFF
CDR3 length: 17; clone size: few; J gene: TRBJ2-1; V gene: TRBV7-6; D gene: TRBD2; CDR3 DNA: TGTGCCAGCAGCTTAGTCCCTAGCGGGAGCGGCAACAATGAGCAGTTCTTC; CDR3 protein: CASSLVPSGSGNNEQFF
CDR3 length: 15; clone size: many; J gene: TRBJ1-4; V gene: TRBV28; D gene: NA; CDR3 DNA: TGTGCCAGCAGTTTAAAAAAGGTTTTGAGGGAAAAACTGTTTTTT; CDR3 protein: CASSLKKVLREKLFF
CDR3 length: 15; clone size: few; J gene: TRBJ2-1; V gene: TRBV24-1; D gene: NA; CDR3 DNA: TGTGCCACCACCCTGGGCGGTAGCTCCTACAATGAGCAGTTCTTC; CDR3 protein: CATTLGGSSYNEQFF
CDR3 length: 14; clone size: many; J gene: TRBJ2-7; V gene: TRBV28; D gene: TRBD2; CDR3 DNA: TGTGCCAGCAGAGCAGGGACTAGCGGCTACGAGCAGTACTTC; CDR3 protein: CASRAGTSGYEQYF
CDR3 length: 14; clone size: many; J gene: TRBJ1-4; V gene: TRBV7-9; D gene: TRBD1; CDR3 DNA: TGTGCCAGCAGCCTAGGGACAGACCATGAAAAACTGTTTTTT; CDR3 protein: CASSLGTDHEKLFF
CDR3 length: 13; clone size: few; J gene: TRBJ1-1; V gene: TRBV29-1; D gene: NA; CDR3 DNA: TGCAGCGTTGAATTTGATTGGGGCACTGAAGCTTTCTTT; CDR3 protein: CSVEFDWGTEAFF
CDR3 length: 14; clone size: many; J gene: TRBJ2-3; V gene: TRBV18; D gene: TRBD1; CDR3 DNA: TGTGCCAGCGCTCAGGGGGCCGGGACAGATACGCAGTATTTT; CDR3 protein: CASAQGAGTDTQYF
CDR3 length: 15; clone size: NA; J gene: TRBJ2-3; V gene: TRBV24-1; D gene: TRBD1; CDR3 DNA: TGTGCCACCAGTGACCGCTTGACAGGGACAGATACGCAGTATTTT; CDR3 protein: CATSDRLTGTDTQYF
CDR3 length: 14; clone size: few; J gene: TRBJ2-7; V gene: TRBV28; D gene: TRBD2; CDR3 DNA: TGTGCCAGCAGTAGCCGCGGGAGCGCCTACGAGCAGTACTTC; CDR3 protein: CASSSRGSAYEQYF
CDR3 length: 15; clone size: NA; J gene: TRBJ1-3; V gene: TRBV6-5; D gene: NA; CDR3 DNA: TGTGCCAGCAGTTACGGGTTCTACTCTGGAAACACCATATATTTT; CDR3 protein: CASSYGFYSGNTIYF
CDR3 length: 16; clone size: many; J gene: TRBJ1-6; V gene: TRBV18; D gene: NA; CDR3 DNA: TGTGCCAGCACTCCATCTCATACACGGAAAAATTCACCCCTCCACTTT; CDR3 protein: CASTPSHTRKNSPLHF
CDR3 length: 14; clone size: few; J gene: TRBJ2-1; V gene: TRBV10-2; D gene: NA; CDR3 DNA: TGCGCCAGCAGTACCGGGGCGTCGGGGAATGAGCAGTTCTTC; CDR3 protein: CASSTGASGNEQFF